A selection of T cell receptor beta chains follows, all from one sample in a study of T cells after yellow fever vaccination. Each CDR3 protein is one row after TCRdb ran MiXCR on the 5' RACE reads. The sample contains over 250,000 distinct CDR3 sequences, around 4.9% of which appear only once. Sequencing was performed on CD4+ T cells sorted from PBMCs, taken on the day of the yellow fever booster vaccination. Receptors originate from a man aged 18 to 29 who received the YFV17D yellow fever vaccine. Each CDR3 is given with its conserved first and last residue. The D gene is left open where the match is weak. Where a row states a size, it is once, few, many or the class of an expanded clone; other rows omit it.

j_call	clone_size	cdr3_length	v_call	d_call	cdr3_nt	cdr3_aa
TRBJ1-4	few	15	TRBV7-2	NA	TGTGCCAGCAGCTTTTATTCCTCTACTAATGAAAAACTGTTTTTT	CASSFYSSTNEKLFF
TRBJ2-1	many	14	TRBV5-1	TRBD1	TGCGCCAGCAGCGGACAGGGAATAGACAATGAGCAGTTCTTC	CASSGQGIDNEQFF
TRBJ2-5	NA	15	TRBV20-1	TRBD1	TGCAGTGCTAGAGGGGCGACAGGGCCCATAGAGACCCAGTACTTC	CSARGATGPIETQYF
TRBJ1-5	NA	15	TRBV4-2	TRBD1	TGTGCCAGCAGCCATAACCGGGACAGCATCCAGCCCCAGCATTTT	CASSHNRDSIQPQHF
TRBJ1-5	NA	15	TRBV11-2	NA	TGTGCCAGCAGCTCAGGGCCTCCTAGCAATCAGCCCCAGCATTTT	CASSSGPPSNQPQHF
TRBJ2-5	few	15	TRBV6-1	TRBD1	TGTGCCAGCGGACAGGGGGCAATTGACCAAGAGACCCAGTACTTC	CASGQGAIDQETQYF
TRBJ2-1	NA	15	TRBV7-3	TRBD2	TGTGCCAGCAGCTTCACGGGGGGGTTGTACAATGAGCAGTTCTTC	CASSFTGGLYNEQFF
TRBJ2-4	few	15	TRBV6-2/TRBV6-3	NA	TGTGCCAGCAGTTACCATCGCCGCACCCAGGACATTCAGTACTTC	CASSYHRRTQDIQYF
TRBJ1-2	NA	13	TRBV30	TRBD1	TGTGCCTGGAGCGGCCAGGGGGCGGGAGGCTACACCTTC	CAWSGQGAGGYTF
TRBJ2-7	few	13	TRBV20-1	TRBD1	TGCAGTGCCTGTGGCAGGGGGACAGAAGAGCAGTACTTC	CSACGRGTEEQYF
TRBJ1-5	many	15	TRBV6-2/TRBV6-3	TRBD1	TGTGCCAGCAGTTACCACGAACGGACAGGACAGCCCCAGCATTTT	CASSYHERTGQPQHF
TRBJ2-4	NA	16	TRBV16	NA	TGTGCCAGCAGCAATAACCGGGACATAGATTTAAACATTCAGTACTTC	CASSNNRDIDLNIQYF
TRBJ1-5	few	12	TRBV15	NA	TGTGCCACCAGCAGAGACCAGGGGCCCCAGCATTTT	CATSRDQGPQHF
TRBJ2-5	many	14	TRBV28	TRBD1	TGTGCCAGCAGAGACAGGGGGCGCGGGGAGACCCAGTACTTC	CASRDRGRGETQYF
TRBJ1-2	NA	16	TRBV12-3/TRBV12-4	NA	TGTGCCAGCAGTTTCAGACCAGTCCTTACTAGCTATGGCTACACCTTC	CASSFRPVLTSYGYTF
TRBJ1-1	NA	15	TRBV4-3	TRBD1	TGCGCCAGCAGCCCGAATGGACAGGGCTACACTGAAGCTTTCTTT	CASSPNGQGYTEAFF
TRBJ1-1	NA	14	TRBV10-3	NA	TGTGCCATCCAGAGTTTGGGTTCCGGCACTGAAGCTTTCTTT	CAIQSLGSGTEAFF
TRBJ1-2	few	13	TRBV5-4	NA	TGTGCCAGCAGCTTGGATGACAGAGGTGGCTACACCTTC	CASSLDDRGGYTF
TRBJ2-3	NA	20	TRBV12-5	NA	TGTGCTAGTGGTTTGCCGCGACCGGGTCCTATTATAAACTACACAGATACGCAGTATTTT	CASGLPRPGPIINYTDTQYF
TRBJ2-5	few	14	TRBV10-3	NA	TGTGCCATCAGTGAGTCGAACGGGAAAGAGACCCAGTACTTC	CAISESNGKETQYF
TRBJ1-5	many	14	TRBV2	TRBD1	TGTGCCAGCAGGGACAGGGGCCCGAGTCAGCCCCAGCATTTT	CASRDRGPSQPQHF
TRBJ1-1	few	16	TRBV28	NA	TGTGCCAGCAGGACTAGGACGTTACTAGGACAGTTCGAAGCTTTCTTT	CASRTRTLLGQFEAFF
TRBJ2-3	NA	12	TRBV20-1	NA	TGCAGCGGCGGTGGGGGATACGATACGCAGTATTTT	CSGGGGYDTQYF
TRBJ2-5	few	12	TRBV3-1	NA	TGTGCCAGCAGCCAAGACCTGAAGACCCAGTACTTC	CASSQDLKTQYF
TRBJ1-1	few	15	TRBV5-1	NA	TGCGCCAGCAGTTTGGGCGGGGCTGGTACCACTGAAGCTTTCTTT	CASSLGGAGTTEAFF
TRBJ1-1	few	15	TRBV6-2/TRBV6-3	NA	TGTGCCAGCAGCCGAGCCTGGGGGGTGAACACTGAAGCTTTCTTT	CASSRAWGVNTEAFF
TRBJ2-1	few	13	TRBV6-5	NA	TGTGCCAGCGCCTCCGTCCCGGGCGATGAGCAGTTCTTC	CASASVPGDEQFF
TRBJ1-2	few	12	TRBV30	TRBD1	TGTGCCGGACGGGACAGGGAAAGAGGCTACACCTTC	CAGRDRERGYTF
TRBJ2-5	NA	15	TRBV5-1	TRBD1	TGCGCCAGCAGCTCCAGGACAGGGTATTTGGAGACCCAGTACTTC	CASSSRTGYLETQYF
TRBJ2-5	few	16	TRBV6-5	TRBD2	TGTGCCAGCAGTTACTCCAGCGGGGGAAGATGGGAGACCCAGTACTTC	CASSYSSGGRWETQYF
TRBJ1-1	many	17	TRBV18	NA	TGTGCCAGCTCACCAGGGTTGCTAGGGGAAGGTAGAACTGAAGCTTTCTTT	CASSPGLLGEGRTEAFF
TRBJ2-5	many	14	TRBV10-3	NA	TGTGCCATCAGTGAACACTACTACCAAGAGACCCAGTACTTC	CAISEHYYQETQYF
TRBJ2-5	NA	13	TRBV5-1	NA	TGCGCCAGCAGTGGGGGTTACCAAGAGACCCAGTACTTC	CASSGGYQETQYF
TRBJ2-3	NA	17	TRBV5-6	NA	TGTGCCAGCAGCCTTTATGGGATTCAGGGGCCCACAGATACGCAGTATTTT	CASSLYGIQGPTDTQYF
TRBJ2-1	NA	15	TRBV19	NA	TGTGCCAGTAGTTCGACACTAGTCCTGATCTATGAGCAGTTCTTC	CASSSTLVLIYEQFF
TRBJ2-1	few	20	TRBV7-2	TRBD2	TGTGCCAGCAGCTTAGTCGGGGTCCCCGCCGGGCGGGGGGGATACAATGAGCAGTTCTTC	CASSLVGVPAGRGGYNEQFF
TRBJ1-5	few	13	TRBV12-3/TRBV12-4	NA	TGTGCCAGCAGTTGGGGGTACAATCAGCCCCAGCATTTT	CASSWGYNQPQHF
TRBJ2-3	few	16	TRBV12-3/TRBV12-4	NA	TGTGCCAGCAGTTACACCCCGGGTCCCCTTTTGGATACGCAGTATTTT	CASSYTPGPLLDTQYF